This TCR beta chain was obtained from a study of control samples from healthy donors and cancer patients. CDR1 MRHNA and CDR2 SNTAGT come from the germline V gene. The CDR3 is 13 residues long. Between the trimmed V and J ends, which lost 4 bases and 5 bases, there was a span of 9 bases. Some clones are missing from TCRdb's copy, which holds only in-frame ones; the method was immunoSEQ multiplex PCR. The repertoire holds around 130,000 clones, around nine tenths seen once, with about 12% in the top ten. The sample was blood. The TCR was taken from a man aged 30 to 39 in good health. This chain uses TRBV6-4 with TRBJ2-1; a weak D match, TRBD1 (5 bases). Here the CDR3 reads CASSGPGNNEQFF. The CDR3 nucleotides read TGTGCCAGCAGTGGCCCAGGGAACAATGAGCAGTTCTTC.